The sequence of this TCR beta chain was determined in a study of graft-versus-host responses after intestinal transplantation. About the research overall: Multivisceral, liver-intestinal, or isolated intestinal transplants were received by the recipients. The study gave all recipients anti-thymocyte globulin induction, then tacrolimus and steroids for 2 to 3 years.

As for this clone: Its target is not known.

Study findings and constraints: Peak levels of circulating GvH clones tracked with early post-transplant HvG declines. Allografts from individuals with graft-donor T cell macrochimerism displayed high graft-versus-host to host-versus-graft clonal ratios.

The protocol was immunoSEQ multiplex PCR, while the TCRdb copy is restricted to in-frame clones and leaves out a portion. The data show approximately 60,000 clones, with around nine tenths seen just once and less than 2% held by the top ten. The source material was unstimulated CD8+ T cells sorted from spleen or lymph node cells, sampled before transplant. The TCR originated in a human donor who was the organ donor for an intestinal transplant.

CDR3 amino acids: CAISDLDVTDTQYF. The CDR3 nucleotides read TGTGCCATCAGTGATTTAGATGTGACAGATACGCAGTATTTT. J is TRBJ2-3 and V is TRBV10-3; D remains unclear. Germline CDR1 reads ENHRY; CDR2 reads SYGVKD. The CDR3 spans 14 residues. V lost 3 bases, J lost 3 bases, and 10 bases lay in between.